Listed below are T cell receptor beta chains from one sample, sequenced in a study of cytomegalovirus exposure and HLA in healthy donors. Sequencing used immunoSEQ multiplex PCR; TCRdb keeps in-frame clones, though not all of them. Altogether about 150,000 clones are present, 70% to 85% being singletons, with the ten largest covering 3% to 4%. Sequencing was carried out using PBMCs. These TCRs come from a male donor in good health and CMV-seronegative. Each CDR3 is given with its conserved first and last residue. The D gene is left open where the match is weak. The size entry is marked missing in some rows and otherwise reads once, few, many or a size class.

V gene	D gene	clone size	J gene	CDR3 DNA	CDR3 protein
TRBV5-1	.	.	TRBJ1-4	TGCGCCAGCAGCTTGGCCTCGAATGAAAAACTGTTTTTT	CASSLASNEKLFF
TRBV10-3	TRBD2	.	TRBJ2-1	TGTGCCATCAGTGAAGAGGGACTACCGCAGGGCAATGAGCAGTTCTTC	CAISEEGLPQGNEQFF
TRBV27	.	.	TRBJ2-1	TGTGCCAGCAGGATACTAGGCTACAATGAGCAGTTCTTC	CASRILGYNEQFF
TRBV2	TRBD1	.	TRBJ2-5	TGTGCCAGCAGTGAATTCGGGACAGGGGACTACCAAGAGACCCAGTACTTC	CASSEFGTGDYQETQYF
TRBV7-2	.	.	TRBJ2-1	TGTGCCAGCAGCCCGGGGAAAGGAACCCTCTACAATGAGCAGTTCTTC	CASSPGKGTLYNEQFF
TRBV6-5	.	.	TRBJ1-4	TGTGCCAGCACTCTAAGGGGCGGTGAAAAACTGTTTTTT	CASTLRGGEKLFF
TRBV28	TRBD2	.	TRBJ2-1	TGTGCCAGCAGTTGGGGGGGGACTAGGGGCAATGAGCAGTTCTTC	CASSWGGTRGNEQFF
TRBV25-1	TRBD2	few	TRBJ2-1	TGTGCCAGCACGTACGGGACTAGCGGGAGATACAATGAGCAGTTCTTC	CASTYGTSGRYNEQFF
TRBV20-1	.	.	TRBJ2-1	TGCAGTTCAGGACTACCCGTGCAGTTCTTC	CSSGLPVQFF
TRBV7-3	TRBD1	few	TRBJ2-5	TGTGCCAGCAGCTTAACCGCGGGACAGGGAGTAGAGACCCAGTACTTC	CASSLTAGQGVETQYF
TRBV6-1	TRBD1	.	TRBJ2-4	TGTGCCAGCAGTGATTGGGACAGGGTTGGGCGCGCCAAAAACATTCAGTACTTC	CASSDWDRVGRAKNIQYF
TRBV6-4	.	.	TRBJ1-1	TGTGCCAGCAAGCCCCACAGTCCGAACACTGAAGCTTTCTTT	CASKPHSPNTEAFF
TRBV28	.	.	TRBJ2-7	TGTGCCAGCAGTTTGGGACTCGACTGGCTCCCCTACGAGCAGTACTTC	CASSLGLDWLPYEQYF
TRBV11-3	.	.	TRBJ1-2	TGTGCCAGCCCCGTTCAAACGAGGGTGCCCCACCCGGGGGATGGCTACACCTTC	CASPVQTRVPHPGDGYTF
TRBV2	TRBD2	.	TRBJ2-7	TGTGCCAGCAGGTTAGCGGGACACTCCTACGAGCAGTACTTC	CASRLAGHSYEQYF
TRBV14	.	.	TRBJ2-1	TGTGCCAGCAGCCAAGATTGGGCTTTAAGCTCCTACAATGAGCAGTTCTTC	CASSQDWALSSYNEQFF
TRBV2	.	.	TRBJ1-2	TGTGCCAGCAGTGAGGGGGGTTATCGAGGCTACACCTTC	CASSEGGYRGYTF
TRBV9	.	.	TRBJ1-3	TGTGCCAGCAGCCCTCTGGGCCCCAGGGGATCTGGAAACACCATATATTTT	CASSPLGPRGSGNTIYF
TRBV7-9	.	once	TRBJ1-1	TGTTCCAGCAGCTCGTTGGAGGGCACTGAAGCTTTCTTT	CSSSSLEGTEAFF
TRBV18	.	few	TRBJ2-5	TGTGCCAGCTCACCACCGGGACAAAAAGAGACCCAGTACTTC	CASSPPGQKETQYF
TRBV7-8	.	once	TRBJ1-2	TGTGCCAGCAGCCCGCGGGCCTTAGAAACTAACTATGGCTACACCTTC	CASSPRALETNYGYTF